A selection of T cell receptor beta chains follows, all from one sample in a study of neurological immune-mediated disorders. TCRdb fed the 5' RACE reads into MiXCR, producing one record per CDR3 protein. The sample contains about 14,000 distinct CDR3 sequences, roughly an eighth of which appear only once. The sample taken for sequencing was CD8+ T cells from blood. Receptors originate from a female donor with HTLV-1-associated myelopathy (HAM/TSP). Each CDR3 is given with its conserved first and last residue. The D gene is left open where the match is weak. Some rows mark clone size as missing; the rest say once, few, many or name a class of expanded clone.

clone_size	d_call	v_call	j_call	cdr3_aa	cdr3_nt
many	TRBD1	TRBV6-6	TRBJ1-5	CATIAGTGGSNARNQPQHF	TGTGCCACCATAGCCGGGACAGGGGGATCAAACGCTAGGAATCAGCCCCAGCATTTT
many	NA	TRBV2	TRBJ2-1	CASSELRDNEQFF	TGTGCCAGCAGTGAATTAAGGGACAATGAGCAGTTCTTC
many	NA	TRBV3-1	TRBJ2-2	CASSQGGRDDNGELFF	TGTGCCAGCAGCCAAGGGGGCAGGGATGATAACGGGGAGCTGTTTTTT
many	NA	TRBV4-1	TRBJ2-1	CASSRLLGGRNEQFF	TGCGCCAGCAGCCGATTACTAGGGGGGCGAAATGAGCAGTTCTTC
many	NA	TRBV27	TRBJ2-4	CASGEEGFGNIQYF	TGTGCCAGCGGGGAGGAGGGGTTCGGAAACATTCAGTACTTC
many	TRBD2	TRBV20-1	TRBJ2-1	CSARLVFGTSGSRNEQFF	TGCAGTGCTAGATTGGTCTTTGGGACTAGCGGGAGCAGGAATGAGCAGTTCTTC
many	NA	TRBV3-1	TRBJ2-2	CASSQGIPTTGELFF	TGTGCCAGCAGCCAAGGAATCCCCACCACCGGGGAGCTGTTTTTT
NA	NA	TRBV5-1	TRBJ2-1	CASSLNTEQFF	TGCGCCAGCAGCCTCAATACTGAGCAGTTCTTC
many	TRBD1	TRBV29-1	TRBJ1-4	CSVEIAGGGEKLFF	TGCAGCGTTGAGATAGCAGGGGGCGGTGAAAAACTGTTTTTT
many	TRBD1	TRBV27	TRBJ2-7	CASSPATGQLAYEQYF	TGTGCCAGCAGTCCCGCTACGGGACAGCTTGCCTACGAGCAGTACTTC
medium-sized	TRBD2	TRBV5-1	TRBJ2-1	CASSSAGGPRDEQFF	TGCGCCAGCAGCAGCGCGGGAGGGCCTAGAGATGAGCAGTTCTTC
NA	NA	TRBV5-1	TRBJ2-7	CASRQGSYEQYF	TGCGCCAGCAGGCAGGGTTCCTACGAGCAGTACTTC
many	NA	TRBV5-5	TRBJ2-7	CASSPQTQLFSSYEQYF	TGTGCCAGCAGCCCTCAGACACAGCTATTCAGCTCCTACGAGCAGTACTTC
many	NA	TRBV4-3	TRBJ1-2	CASSQDGSSLGGYTF	TGCGCCAGCAGCCAAGATGGGTCCTCACTCGGGGGCTACACCTTC
medium-sized	NA	TRBV6-5	TRBJ2-1	CASSKTLNEQFF	TGTGCCAGCAGTAAAACACTGAATGAGCAGTTCTTC
many	NA	TRBV11-1	TRBJ2-1	CASSLGRGGIPYNEQFF	TGTGCCAGCAGCTTAGGTAGAGGCGGGATTCCCTACAATGAGCAGTTCTTC
many	TRBD2	TRBV7-8	TRBJ2-1	CASSSLSGGAFNEQFF	TGTGCCAGCAGCTCCCTTAGCGGGGGGGCCTTCAATGAGCAGTTCTTC
many	TRBD1	TRBV29-1	TRBJ2-3	CSVEEPGTGYSTDTQYF	TGCAGCGTTGAAGAGCCCGGGACAGGGTATTCGACAGATACGCAGTATTTT
many	TRBD2	TRBV12-3/TRBV12-4	TRBJ2-7	CASSSSGREAYEQYF	TGTGCCAGCAGTTCGAGCGGGAGGGAAGCCTACGAGCAGTACTTC
many	NA	TRBV6-5	TRBJ1-1	CASSYQWDDTEAFF	TGTGCCAGCAGTTACCAATGGGACGATACTGAAGCTTTCTTT
NA	TRBD2	TRBV15	TRBJ2-7	CATSSGLAGGYVEQYF	TGTGCCACCAGCAGTGGGCTAGCGGGAGGATACGTCGAGCAGTACTTC
many	TRBD2	TRBV9	TRBJ2-1	CASSSRTSRIGNEQFF	TGTGCCAGCAGCTCTCGGACTAGTCGGATAGGCAATGAGCAGTTCTTC
many	TRBD2	TRBV3-1	TRBJ2-1	CASSQVLRGGNNEQFF	TGTGCCAGCAGCCAAGTTTTGCGGGGGGGGAACAATGAGCAGTTCTTC
many	TRBD2	TRBV28	TRBJ2-5	CASRAGGSEETQYF	TGTGCCAGCAGAGCGGGGGGCAGCGAAGAGACCCAGTACTTC
many	NA	TRBV6-5	TRBJ2-3	CASSLRLGGTDTQYF	TGTGCCAGCAGCCTCCGGCTCGGAGGCACAGATACGCAGTATTTT
many	NA	TRBV7-9	TRBJ2-1	CASSSTLEQFF	TGTGCCAGCAGCTCGACTTTAGAGCAGTTCTTC
many	NA	TRBV6-5	TRBJ1-1	CASSYSTGSYTEAFF	TGTGCCAGCAGTTACTCAACAGGGTCGTACACTGAAGCTTTCTTT
many	NA	TRBV7-9	TRBJ1-4	CASSLALSGPTNEKLFF	TGTGCCAGCAGCTTAGCTCTGTCGGGGCCCACTAATGAAAAACTGTTTTTT
many	TRBD1	TRBV28	TRBJ1-3	CASSPQGLGNTIYF	TGTGCCAGCAGCCCACAGGGGCTGGGGAACACCATATATTTT